This TCR beta chain comes out of a study of cytomegalovirus exposure and HLA in healthy donors. Study-level results: One variant, a missense change in DCLRE1C, was linked in a later analysis to TCR beta V- and J-gene trimming. In an earlier analysis, most TCR beta V segments were productive about 90% or about 30% of the time.

CDR3 size: 15 residues. V dropped 4 bases and J dropped 1 base, with 14 bases sitting between them. Germline-derived CDR1 and CDR2 are SGHRS and YFSETQ. Worth noting for this clone: Its target is not known.

Primers: 60 Vbeta forward and 13 Jbeta reverse. Repertoires were generated with immunoSEQ multiplex PCR, while TCRdb's copy carries only in-frame clones and drops some. The sample carries about 97,000 clones, around 68% recorded once. The clonotype comes from a human donor in good health. The gene calls are TRBV5-1 and TRBJ1-1; tentative D call: TRBD1 (5 bases). The source material was PBMCs. DNA for the CDR3: TGCGCCAGCAGCGGGGGGGATGCAAGGAACACTGAAGCTTTCTTT. This translates into CASSGGDARNTEAFF.